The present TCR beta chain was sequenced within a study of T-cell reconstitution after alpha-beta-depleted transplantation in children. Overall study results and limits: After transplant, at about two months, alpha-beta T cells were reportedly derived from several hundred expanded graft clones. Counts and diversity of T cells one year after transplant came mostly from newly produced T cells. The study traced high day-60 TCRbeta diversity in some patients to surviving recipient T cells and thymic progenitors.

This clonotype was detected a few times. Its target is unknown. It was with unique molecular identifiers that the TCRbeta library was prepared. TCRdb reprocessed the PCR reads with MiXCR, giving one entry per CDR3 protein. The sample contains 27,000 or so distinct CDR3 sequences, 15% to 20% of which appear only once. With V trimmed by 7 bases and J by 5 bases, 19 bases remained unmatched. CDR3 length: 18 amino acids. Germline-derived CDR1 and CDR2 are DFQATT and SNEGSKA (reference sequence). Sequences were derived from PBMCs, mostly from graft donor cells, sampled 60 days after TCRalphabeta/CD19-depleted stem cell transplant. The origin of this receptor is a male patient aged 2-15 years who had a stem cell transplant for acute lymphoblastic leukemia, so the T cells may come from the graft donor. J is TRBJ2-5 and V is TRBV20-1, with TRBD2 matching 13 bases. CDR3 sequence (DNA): TGCAGTGGGGAAGGACTAGCGGGAGATGGGATCGGATGGGAGACCCAGTACTTC. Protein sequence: CSGEGLAGDGIGWETQYF.